This T cell receptor beta chain appears in the sequencing data of a study of T-cell reconstitution after alpha-beta-depleted transplantation in children. During its preparation, the TCRbeta library received unique molecular identifiers. Each CDR3 protein gets one entry after TCRdb re-called the PCR reads with MiXCR. Of roughly 300,000 distinct CDR3 sequences listed, 9.9% are singletons. The CDR3 loop spans 13 amino acids. CDR1 and CDR2 (germline): ENHRY, SYGVKD. V was clipped by 6 bases and J by 4 bases; unmatched bases: 5. The clonotype was recovered from a human donor who donated a stem cell graft to a child with SCID. This chain connects TRBV10-3 to TRBJ2-7; 8 bases align to TRBD1. The sequencing here drew on PBMCs from the stem cell graft donor, taken from the stem cell graft. CDR3 sequence reads: CAISTGGGYEQYF. CDR3 nucleotides: TGTGCCATCAGCACAGGGGGTGGTTACGAGCAGTACTTC.